The following is a T cell receptor (beta chain) sequence with its context. The CDR3 runs 11 residues. The V gene lost 6 bases and the J gene lost 5 bases, with 10 bases spanning the gap. Germline V lookup: CDR1 DFQATT, CDR2 SNEGSKA (reference sequence). The sample belongs to a study of blood T cell repertoires in COVID-19. The overall study: T cells, B-cell-depleted T cells, or PBMCs supplied cDNA or gDNA.

Some clones are missing from TCRdb's copy, which holds only in-frame ones; the method was immunoSEQ multiplex PCR. The repertoire holds about 53,000 clones, with roughly 88% as singletons. This receptor was identified in a man at least 80 years old with acute or convalescent COVID-19. What was sequenced was peripheral blood. The chain employs TRBV20-1 and TRBJ2-5; D is undetermined. The CDR3 loop is CSAVRVETQYF. DNA for the CDR3: TGCAGTGCCGTCCGGGTGGAGACCCAGTACTTC.